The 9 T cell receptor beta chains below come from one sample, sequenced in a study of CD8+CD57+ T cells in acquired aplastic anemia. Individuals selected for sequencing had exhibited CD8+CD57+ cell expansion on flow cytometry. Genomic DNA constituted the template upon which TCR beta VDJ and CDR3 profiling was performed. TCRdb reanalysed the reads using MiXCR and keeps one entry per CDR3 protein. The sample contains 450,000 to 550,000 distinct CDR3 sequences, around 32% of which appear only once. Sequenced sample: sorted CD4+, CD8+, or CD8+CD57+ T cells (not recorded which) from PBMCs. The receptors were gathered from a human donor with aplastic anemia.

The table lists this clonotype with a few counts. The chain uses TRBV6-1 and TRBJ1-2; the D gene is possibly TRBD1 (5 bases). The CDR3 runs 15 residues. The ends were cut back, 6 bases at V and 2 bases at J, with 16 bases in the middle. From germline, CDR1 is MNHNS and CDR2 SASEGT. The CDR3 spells CASSITGTANYGYTF. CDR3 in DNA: TGTGCCAGCAGCATTACCGGGACGGCCAACTATGGCTACACCTTC.

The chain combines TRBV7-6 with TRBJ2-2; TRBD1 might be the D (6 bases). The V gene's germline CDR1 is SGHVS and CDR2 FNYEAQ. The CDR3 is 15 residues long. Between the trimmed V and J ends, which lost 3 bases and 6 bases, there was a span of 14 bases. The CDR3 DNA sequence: TGTGCCAGCAGCTTTTACCAGGGGCGTGCCGGGGAGCTGTTTTTT. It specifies CASSFYQGRAGELFF.

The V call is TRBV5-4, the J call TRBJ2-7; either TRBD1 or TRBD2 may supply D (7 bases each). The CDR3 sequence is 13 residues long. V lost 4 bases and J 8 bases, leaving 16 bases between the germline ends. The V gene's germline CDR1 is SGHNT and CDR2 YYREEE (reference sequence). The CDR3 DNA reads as TGTGCCAGCAGCAGGGACAGCGGGACAAAGCAGTACTTC. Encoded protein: CASSRDSGTKQYF. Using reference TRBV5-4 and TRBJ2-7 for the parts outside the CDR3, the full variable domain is ETGVTQSPTHLIKTRGQQVTLRCSSQSGHNTVSWYQQALGQGPQFIFQYYREEENGRGNFPPRFSGLQFPNYSSELNVNALELDDSALYLCASSRDSGTKQYFGPGTRLTVT.

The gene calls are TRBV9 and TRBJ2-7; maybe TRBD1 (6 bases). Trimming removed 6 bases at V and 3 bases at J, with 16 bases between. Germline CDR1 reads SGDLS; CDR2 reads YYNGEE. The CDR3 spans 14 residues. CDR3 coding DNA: TGTGCCAGCATCCTCGGGACAAAGAGCTACGAGCAGTACTTC. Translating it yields CASILGTKSYEQYF.

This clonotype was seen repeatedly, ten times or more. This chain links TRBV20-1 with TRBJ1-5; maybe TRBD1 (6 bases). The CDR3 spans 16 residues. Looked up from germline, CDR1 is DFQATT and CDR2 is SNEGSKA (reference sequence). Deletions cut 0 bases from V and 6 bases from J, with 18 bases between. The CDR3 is CSARDHGTSLAQPQHF. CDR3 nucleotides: TGCAGTGCTAGAGATCACGGGACATCCTTGGCTCAGCCCCAGCATTTT.

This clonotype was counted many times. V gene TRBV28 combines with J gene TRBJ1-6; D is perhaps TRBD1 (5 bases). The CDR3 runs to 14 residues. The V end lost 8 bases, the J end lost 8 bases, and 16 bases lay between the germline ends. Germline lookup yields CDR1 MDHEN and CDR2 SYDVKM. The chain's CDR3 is CASHAAGAHSPLHF. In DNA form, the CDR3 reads TGTGCCAGCCACGCTGCCGGGGCGCATTCACCCCTCCACTTT. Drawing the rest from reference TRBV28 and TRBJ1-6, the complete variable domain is DVKVTQSSRYLVKRTGEKVFLECVQDMDHENMFWYRQDPGLGLRLIYFSYDVKMKEKGDIPEGYSVSREKKERFSLILESASTNQTSMYLCASHAAGAHSPLHFGNGTRLTVT.

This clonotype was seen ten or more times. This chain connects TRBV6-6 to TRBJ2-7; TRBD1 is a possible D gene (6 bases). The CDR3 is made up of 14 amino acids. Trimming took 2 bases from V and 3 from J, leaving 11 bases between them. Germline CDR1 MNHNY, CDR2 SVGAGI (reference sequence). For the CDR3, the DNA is TGTGCCAGCAGTTACGAACAGGGTGGCTACGAGCAGTACTTC. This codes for CASSYEQGGYEQYF.

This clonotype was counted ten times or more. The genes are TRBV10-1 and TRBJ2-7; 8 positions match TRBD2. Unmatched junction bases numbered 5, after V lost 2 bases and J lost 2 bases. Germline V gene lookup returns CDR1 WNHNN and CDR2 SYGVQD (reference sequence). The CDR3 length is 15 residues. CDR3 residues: CASSEQGSGTYEQYF. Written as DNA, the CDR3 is TGCGCCAGCAGTGAGCAGGGTAGCGGGACCTACGAGCAGTACTTC.

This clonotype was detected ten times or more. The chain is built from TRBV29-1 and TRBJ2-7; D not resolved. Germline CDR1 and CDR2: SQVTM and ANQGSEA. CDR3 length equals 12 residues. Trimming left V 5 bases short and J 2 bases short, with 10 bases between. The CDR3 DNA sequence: TGCAGCGTTCGTGGATCCGCCTACGAGCAGTACTTC. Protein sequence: CSVRGSAYEQYF.